These 14 T cell receptor beta chains were all obtained from the same sample, sequenced in a study of cytomegalovirus exposure and HLA in healthy donors. The PCR contained 60 Vbeta and 13 Jbeta primers. Sequencing was performed with immunoSEQ multiplex PCR; in TCRdb, only in-frame clones are kept and a portion is missing. The table includes under 200,000 clones, around three quarters detected once. The source material was PBMCs. The receptors were gathered from a woman aged 40 to 50 in good health and CMV-seronegative.

V is TRBV19 and J is TRBJ1-1, with 9 positions matching TRBD1. This CDR3 is built from 15 residues. Germline CDR1 and CDR2: LNHDA and SQIVND (reference sequence). With V trimmed by 3 bases and J by 0 bases, 2 bases remained unmatched. The CDR3 DNA follows: TGTGCCAGTAGTATGGGGACAGGGATGAACACTGAAGCTTTCTTT. It encodes CASSMGTGMNTEAFF.

This rearrangement joins TRBV5-6 to TRBJ2-3, with TRBD2 matching over 13 bases. The CDR3 has 15 amino acids. Germline V lookup: CDR1 SGHDT, CDR2 YYEEEE. The V segment lost 3 bases and the J segment 4 bases; nucleotides outside the gene matches: 2. In nucleotides, the CDR3 is TGTGCCAGCAGCTCCACTAGCGGGGGGGCAGATACGCAGTATTTT. This codes for CASSSTSGGADTQYF.

This clone showed up just once. The rearrangement links TRBV18 to TRBJ1-4; 7 bases are a match to TRBD1. V gave up 4 bases and J gave up 4 bases; unmatched junction bases: 3. CDR1 and CDR2 from the germline V gene are KGHSH and LQKENI. The CDR3 consists of 14 residues. This CDR3 is CASSLQGRNEKLFF. The CDR3 region has the DNA TGTGCCAGCTCACTACAGGGGCGTAATGAAAAACTGTTTTTT.

The CDR3 nucleotides read TGTGCCAGCAGTTCGCTGACGGGACAGGACTACGAGCAGTACTTC. Translated: CASSSLTGQDYEQYF. The gene calls are TRBV27 and TRBJ2-7, with 8 nucleotides matching TRBD1. V shed 4 bases and J 3 bases; nucleotides not matched to a gene: 8. This CDR3 comprises 15 residues. Germline V gene data show CDR1 as MNHEY and CDR2 as SMNVEV (reference sequence).

The chain combines TRBV25-1 with TRBJ2-2; D is uncertain. Germline lookup yields CDR1 MGHDK and CDR2 SYGVNS. This CDR3 is built from 15 residues. Trimming shortened V by 5 bases and J by 7 bases, and 17 bases separated the two germline ends. This chain's CDR3 is CASSSLLRASGELFF. In DNA, the CDR3 is TGTGCCAGCAGTAGTCTTTTGAGAGCTAGCGGGGAGCTGTTTTTT.

The rearrangement uses TRBV5-1 and TRBJ2-5, with D maybe TRBD2 (5 bases). V was trimmed by 2 bases and J by 4 bases, leaving 6 bases between them. The CDR3 length is 12 residues. Looked up from germline, CDR1 is SGHRS and CDR2 is YFSETQ. The CDR3 sequence: CASSFEGETQYF. In DNA, the CDR3 is TGCGCCAGCAGCTTTGAGGGAGAGACCCAGTACTTC.

This clone was detected only a few times. The chain employs TRBV5-1 and TRBJ2-7; TRBD2 is a possible D gene (5 bases). This CDR3 is 14 amino acids long. V was pared by 2 bases and J by 0 bases, with 9 bases between. CDR1 and CDR2 (germline): SGHRS, YFSETQ. The CDR3 here is CASSLQAASYEQYF. For the CDR3, the DNA is TGCGCCAGCAGCTTACAAGCGGCCTCCTACGAGCAGTACTTC.

J is TRBJ2-7 and V is TRBV9, with 7 bases that match TRBD1. The CDR3 runs to 14 residues. After removal of 0 bases from V and 2 bases from J, the junction contained 2 bases not matched to a gene. The V gene's germline CDR1 is SGDLS and CDR2 YYNGEE. The CDR3 DNA follows: TGTGCCAGCAGCGTAGGGCAGGGGGCCTACGAGCAGTACTTC. Translating it yields CASSVGQGAYEQYF.

A few counts support this clone. The chain carries TRBV5-1 and TRBJ2-1, with a tentative D call TRBD2 (7 bases). The V gene lost 0 bases and the J gene lost 4 bases, with 14 bases spanning the gap. CDR3 length: 16 residues. CDR1 and CDR2 from the germline V gene are SGHRS and YFSETQ. CDR3 in DNA: TGCGCCAGCAGCTTGGATTTGGCGGGGGCGTACAATGAGCAGTTCTTC. This gives the protein CASSLDLAGAYNEQFF.

The chain carries TRBV4-1 and TRBJ1-2; D may be TRBD1 (5 bases). From germline, CDR1 is MGHRA and CDR2 YSYEKL. Trimming shortened V by 5 bases and J by 0 bases, and 13 bases separated the two germline ends. The CDR3 has 15 residues. CDR3 nucleotide sequence: TGCGCCAGCAGCTCTCAGGGTTTACCTAACTATGGCTACACCTTC. It is translated as CASSSQGLPNYGYTF.

The genes are TRBV2 and TRBJ1-2; possible D gene TRBD1, 5 bases. This CDR3 has 13 amino acids. Germline CDR1 reads SNHLY; CDR2 reads FYNNEI. V gave up 7 bases and J gave up 1 base, with 10 bases separating them. The chain's CDR3 is CASTTGLNYGYTF. CDR3 nucleotide sequence: TGTGCCAGCACGACGGGACTTAACTATGGCTACACCTTC.

The chain has TRBV7-3 and TRBJ2-5; 9 bases agree with TRBD1. V lost 5 bases to trimming and J lost 4 bases; unmatched junction nucleotides: 8. Germline CDR1 and CDR2: SGHTA and FQGTGA. The CDR3 runs to 15 residues. In DNA, the CDR3 is TGTGCCAGCAGCCTAGGACAGGGGCGACGAGAGACCCAGTACTTC. It yields the protein CASSLGQGRRETQYF.

By frequency in the sample, this clone is medium-sized. The chain joins TRBV7-9 to TRBJ1-3; D gene uncertain. CDR3 length: 16 residues. V was shortened by 1 base and J by 2 bases, with 12 bases between the two germline ends. The germline V gene encodes CDR1 SEHNR and CDR2 FQNEAQ (reference sequence). This CDR3 is CASSLEGLGAGNTIYF. The CDR3, as DNA: TGTGCCAGCAGCTTAGAAGGGCTCGGGGCTGGAAACACCATATATTTT. The whole variable domain, remainder taken from reference TRBV7-9 and TRBJ1-3, is DTGVSQNPRHKITKRGQNVTFRCDPISEHNRLYWYRQTLGQGPEFLTYFQNEAQLEKSRLLSDRFSAERPKGSFSTLEIQRTEQGDSAMYLCASSLEGLGAGNTIYFGEGSWLTVV.

This sequence joins TRBV10-1 and TRBJ2-2; tentative D call: TRBD1 (5 bases). This CDR3 comprises 15 residues. Germline CDR1 is WNHNN and CDR2 is SYGVQD (reference sequence). V gave up 1 base and J gave up 0 bases, with 6 bases separating them. The CDR3 nucleotides are TGCGCCAGCAGTGAGTGGGGCCCGAACACCGGGGAGCTGTTTTTT. Translating it yields CASSEWGPNTGELFF.